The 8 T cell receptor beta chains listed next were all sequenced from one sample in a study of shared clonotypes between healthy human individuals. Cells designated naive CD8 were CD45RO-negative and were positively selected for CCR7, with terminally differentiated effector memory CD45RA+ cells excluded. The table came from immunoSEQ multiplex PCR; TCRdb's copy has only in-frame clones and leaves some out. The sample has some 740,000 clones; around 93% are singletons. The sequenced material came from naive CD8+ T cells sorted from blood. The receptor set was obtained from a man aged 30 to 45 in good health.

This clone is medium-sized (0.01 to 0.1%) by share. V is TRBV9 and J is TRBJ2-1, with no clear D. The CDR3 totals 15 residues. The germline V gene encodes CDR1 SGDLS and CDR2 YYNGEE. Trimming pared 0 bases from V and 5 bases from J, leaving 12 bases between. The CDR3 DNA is TGTGCCAGCAGCGTAGAGAAAAACGCAAACAATGAGCAGTTCTTC. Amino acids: CASSVEKNANNEQFF.

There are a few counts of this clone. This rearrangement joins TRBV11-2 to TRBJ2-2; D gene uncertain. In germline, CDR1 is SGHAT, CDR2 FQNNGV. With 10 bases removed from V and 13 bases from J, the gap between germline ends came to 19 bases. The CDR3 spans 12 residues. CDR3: CATLHLGWALFF. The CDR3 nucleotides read TGTGCCACCCTCCATTTAGGCTGGGCGCTGTTTTTT. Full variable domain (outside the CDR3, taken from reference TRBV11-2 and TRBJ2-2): EAGVAQSPRYKIIEKRQSVAFWCNPISGHATLYWYQQILGQGPKLLIQFQNNGVVDDSQLPKDRFSAERLKGVDSTLKIQPAKLEDSAVYLCATLHLGWALFFGEGSRLTVL.

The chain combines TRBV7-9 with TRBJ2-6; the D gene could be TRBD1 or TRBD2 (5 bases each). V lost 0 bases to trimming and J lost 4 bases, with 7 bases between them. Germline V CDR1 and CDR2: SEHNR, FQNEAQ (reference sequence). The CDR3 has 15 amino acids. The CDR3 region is CASSLAGTGANVLTF. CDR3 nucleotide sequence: TGTGCCAGCAGCTTAGCGGGGACCGGGGCCAACGTCCTGACTTTC.

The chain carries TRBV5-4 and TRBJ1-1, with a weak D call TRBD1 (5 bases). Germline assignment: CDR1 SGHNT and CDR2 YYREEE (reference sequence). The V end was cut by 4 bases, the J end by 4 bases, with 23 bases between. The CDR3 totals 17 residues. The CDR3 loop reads CASSVYGAGLEGTEAFF. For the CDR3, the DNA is TGTGCCAGCAGCGTGTACGGGGCAGGGTTGGAGGGCACTGAAGCTTTCTTT.

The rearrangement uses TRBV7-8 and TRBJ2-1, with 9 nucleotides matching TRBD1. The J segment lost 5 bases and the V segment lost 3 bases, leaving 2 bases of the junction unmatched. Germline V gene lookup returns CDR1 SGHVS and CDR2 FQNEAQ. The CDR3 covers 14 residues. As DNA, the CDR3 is TGTGCCAGCAGCTTTTGGACAGGGGACAATGAGCAGTTCTTC. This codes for CASSFWTGDNEQFF.

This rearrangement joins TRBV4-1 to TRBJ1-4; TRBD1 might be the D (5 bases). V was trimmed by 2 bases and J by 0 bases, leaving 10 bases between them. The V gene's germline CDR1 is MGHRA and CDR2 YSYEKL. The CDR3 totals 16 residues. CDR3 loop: CASSQLQGATNEKLFF. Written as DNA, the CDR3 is TGCGCCAGCAGCCAACTCCAGGGAGCAACTAATGAAAAACTGTTTTTT.

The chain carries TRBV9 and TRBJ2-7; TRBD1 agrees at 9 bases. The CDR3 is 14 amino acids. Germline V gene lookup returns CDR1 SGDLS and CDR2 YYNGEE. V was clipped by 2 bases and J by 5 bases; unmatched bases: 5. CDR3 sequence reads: CASSVTGGTDEQYF. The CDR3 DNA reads TGTGCCAGCAGCGTCACAGGGGGCACCGACGAGCAGTACTTC.

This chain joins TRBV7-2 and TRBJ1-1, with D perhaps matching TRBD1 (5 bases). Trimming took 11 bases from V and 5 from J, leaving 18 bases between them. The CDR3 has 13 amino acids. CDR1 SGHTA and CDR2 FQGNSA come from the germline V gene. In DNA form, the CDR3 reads TGTGCCGACAGCAGGGAGTTTAGGACTGAAGCTTTCTTT. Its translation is CADSREFRTEAFF.